This passage covers 26 T cell receptor beta chains from one sample sequenced in a study of Graves' ophthalmopathy and Graves' hyperthyroidism. RNA served as the template for amplifying TCR beta CDR3 regions. HTBI primers were used in a first-round RT-PCR, which preceded a second-round multiplex PCR. TCRdb processed the multiplex PCR reads anew with MiXCR; each CDR3 protein has one entry. The sample shows over a million distinct CDR3 sequences, about 36% of them seen only once. Material for sequencing was peripheral blood or thyroid tissue (not recorded which). The source of these receptors is an adult man with Graves' hyperthyroidism.

The chain carries TRBV29-1 and TRBJ1-1; maybe TRBD1 (6 bases). Germline V gene lookup returns CDR1 SQVTM and CDR2 ANQGSEA. Between the trimmed V and J ends, which lost 5 bases and 10 bases, there was a span of 17 bases. The CDR3 covers 12 residues. CDR3 DNA sequence: TGCAGCGTTTTTGCGAATGGGGGCTCAGCTTTCTTT. Protein: CSVFANGGSAFF.

This clonotype was recorded many times. This chain connects TRBV25-1 to TRBJ1-6, with TRBD1 identical over 9 bases. Germline V gene lookup returns CDR1 MGHDK and CDR2 SYGVNS. This CDR3 comprises 15 residues. The V and J ends lost 3 bases and 9 bases, in that order; junction bases with no gene match: 6. CDR3 nucleotide sequence: TGTGCCAGCAGTGACCCGACAGGGGGGGGTTCACCCCTCCACTTT. This encodes CASSDPTGGGSPLHF.

The chain links TRBV2 to TRBJ1-2; TRBD1 is a possible D gene (5 bases). The CDR3 loop spans 14 amino acids. Germline V CDR1 and CDR2: SNHLY, FYNNEI. Trimming removed 8 bases from V and 2 bases from J, with 15 bases in between. CDR3 coding DNA: TGTGCCAGCGGCCTTTCCGGGACGAACTATGGCTACACCTTC. This codes for CASGLSGTNYGYTF.

Concerning this clonotype itself: Sequence at one end of the junction differs from germline and may be a read error. V usage is TRBV20-1 and J usage is TRBJ2-7; 12 nucleotides agree with TRBD2. The CDR3 has 14 residues. Looked up from germline, CDR1 is DFQATT and CDR2 is SNEGSKA (reference sequence). This CDR3 is CSARGGTSGYEQNF. The CDR3 DNA reads TGCAGTGCTAGGGGAGGGACTAGCGGGTACGAGCAGAACTTC.

The chain is built from TRBV10-3 and TRBJ2-7; no firm D call. Germline CDR1 reads ENHRY; CDR2 reads SYGVKD. The germline V and J ends were trimmed by 5 bases and 0 bases, with 11 bases remaining between them. The CDR3 extends over 14 amino acids. Written as DNA, the CDR3 is TGTGCCATCAGTTCAGACACAAGCTCCTACGAGCAGTACTTC. Its protein product is CAISSDTSSYEQYF.

This clonotype has a count of ten or more. The chain has TRBV7-2 and TRBJ2-7; unclear D gene. The CDR3 has 16 amino acids. CDR1 and CDR2 (germline): SGHTA, FQGNSA. The V gene lost 0 bases and the J gene lost 6 bases, with 18 bases spanning the gap. In DNA, the CDR3 is TGTGCCAGCAGCTTAGCGGAGCTTCTTAGTCCACTCGAGCAGTACTTC. Residues: CASSLAELLSPLEQYF.

The chain carries TRBV4-1 and TRBJ2-7, with TRBD2 matching over 10 bases. The CDR3 consists of 14 residues. The germline V gene encodes CDR1 MGHRA and CDR2 YSYEKL. Trimming at V came to 4 bases and at J to 7 bases, leaving 7 bases not matched to a gene. The CDR3 is CASSLSGRATEQYF. The CDR3 nucleotides are TGCGCCAGCAGCCTGAGCGGGAGGGCCACTGAGCAGTACTTC.

In its sample, this clonotype was seen a few times. V usage is TRBV20-1 and J usage is TRBJ2-5, with D unclear. The germline gives CDR1 DFQATT, CDR2 SNEGSKA (reference sequence). The CDR3 loop spans 12 amino acids. Trimming stripped 7 bases from V and 2 bases from J, with 11 bases between. The DNA for the CDR3 is TGCAGTGGCGAGGCTGCACAAGAGACCCAGTACTTC. It specifies CSGEAAQETQYF.

The chain uses TRBV19 and TRBJ1-1; perhaps TRBD1 as D (6 bases). The CDR3 is 15 amino acids. Germline CDR1 and CDR2: LNHDA and SQIVND (reference sequence). V was trimmed by 3 bases and J by 4 bases, leaving 15 bases between them. The CDR3 DNA sequence: TGTGCCAGTAGTATCTCCTCGAGGGGGTCCACTGAAGCTTTCTTT. This sequence encodes CASSISSRGSTEAFF.

This clonotype was recorded only once. This sequence joins TRBV10-3 and TRBJ1-2, with 12 bases that match TRBD1. The CDR3 sequence is 14 residues long. The V and J ends lost 10 bases and 7 bases, in that order; junction bases with no gene match: 10. CDR1 is ENHRY, CDR2 SYGVKD, per germline. Here the CDR3 DNA reads TGTGCCACCAGCCCGGGACAGGGGGCTGGTGGCTACACCTTC. This encodes CATSPGQGAGGYTF.

This clonotype has ten or more counts. This chain uses TRBV19 with TRBJ2-7, with TRBD2 matching 10 bases. The CDR3 loop spans 15 amino acids. J gave up 3 bases and V 7 bases, and 9 bases lay outside the gene matches. The germline gives CDR1 LNHDA, CDR2 SQIVND (reference sequence). The CDR3 DNA is TGTGCCAGTAATCGAGCTAGCGGGAGTCACTACGAGCAGTACTTC. It encodes CASNRASGSHYEQYF. Based on the CDR3 plus reference TRBV19 and TRBJ2-7, the full variable domain is DGGITQSPKYLFRKEGQNVTLSCEQNLNHDAMYWYRQDPGQGLRLIYYSQIVNDFQKGDIAEGYSVSREKKESFPLTVTSAQKNPTAFYLCASNRASGSHYEQYFGPGTRLTVT.

The chain carries TRBV7-6 and TRBJ2-2; 7 bases line up with TRBD1. Germline assignment: CDR1 SGHVS and CDR2 FNYEAQ. The V segment lost 4 bases and the J segment 8 bases; nucleotides outside the gene matches: 1. The CDR3 consists of 12 residues. CDR3 region: CASSSDRGELFF. The CDR3, as DNA: TGTGCCAGCAGCTCGGACAGGGGGGAGCTGTTTTTT.

This sequence joins TRBV4-2 and TRBJ1-5, with D possibly TRBD1 on 5 matching bases. This CDR3 comprises 16 residues. Trimming left V 0 bases short and J 0 bases short, with 9 bases between. CDR1 is LGHNA, CDR2 YNFKEQ, per germline. CDR3 region: CASSQDLGVSNQPQHF. In nucleotides, the CDR3 is TGTGCCAGCAGCCAAGATCTGGGGGTTAGCAATCAGCCCCAGCATTTT.

V gene TRBV11-1 combines with J gene TRBJ1-1; possible D gene TRBD1, 5 bases. This CDR3 region has 15 residues. The germline V gene encodes CDR1 SGHAT and CDR2 FQDESV (reference sequence). Trimming cost V 0 bases and J 0 bases, with 8 bases left between them. The CDR3 spells CASSLAGHLNTEAFF. CDR3 sequence (DNA): TGTGCCAGCAGCTTAGCAGGACATCTGAACACTGAAGCTTTCTTT. Full variable domain (outside the CDR3, taken from reference TRBV11-1 and TRBJ1-1): EAEVAQSPRYKITEKSQAVAFWCDPISGHATLYWYRQILGQGPELLVQFQDESVVDDSQLPKDRFSAERLKGVDSTLKIQPAELGDSAMYLCASSLAGHLNTEAFFGQGTRLTVV.

The chain joins TRBV30 to TRBJ1-1, with a tentative D call TRBD1 (5 bases). This CDR3 comprises 13 residues. Per the germline V gene, CDR1 is GTSNPN and CDR2 is SVGIG (reference sequence). Trimming removed 0 bases at V and 5 bases at J, with 10 bases between. The CDR3 sequence is CAWSVLGVTEAFF. As DNA, the CDR3 is TGTGCCTGGAGTGTATTGGGGGTAACTGAAGCTTTCTTT.

This clonotype was observed at least ten times. CDR3 protein: CSVEGTGTYEQYF. The CDR3 nucleotides read TGCAGCGTGGAGGGGACAGGGACCTACGAGCAGTACTTC. The rearrangement uses TRBV29-1 and TRBJ2-7, with 9 bases matching TRBD1. The CDR3 sequence is 13 residues long. CDR1 and CDR2 (germline): SQVTM, ANQGSEA. Trimming took 6 bases from V and 2 from J; bases not matched to a gene: 5.

The chain has TRBV12-3 or TRBV12-4 and TRBJ1-4; D is ambiguous. V gave up 4 bases and J gave up 7 bases, with 13 bases separating them. The CDR3 is 14 residues long. The CDR3 spells CASSYGWTGEKLFF. The CDR3 DNA reads as TGTGCCAGCAGTTACGGGTGGACTGGTGAAAAACTGTTTTTT.

CDR3: CATSSLSQPQHF. CDR3 bases: TGTGCCACCAGCAGTTTGAGTCAGCCCCAGCATTTT. V and J are TRBV15 and TRBJ1-5; D unresolved. Germline V gene data show CDR1 as LNHNV and CDR2 as YYDKDF (reference sequence). This CDR3 has 12 amino acids. Trimming took 3 bases from V and 6 from J, leaving 6 bases between them.

At least ten counts were recorded for this clonotype. This chain connects TRBV29-1 to TRBJ2-2; perhaps TRBD1 as D (6 bases). V shed 7 bases and J shed 6 bases, with 15 bases lying between them. From germline, CDR1 is SQVTM and CDR2 ANQGSEA. CDR3 size: 13 residues. The CDR3 region has the DNA TGCAGCGCCGGGACACTCGGCGCCGGGGAGCTGTTTTTT. Protein product: CSAGTLGAGELFF.

This clonotype was counted ten times or more. This chain links TRBV4-1 with TRBJ2-5, with no clear D. The length of the CDR3 is 16 residues. Germline V gives CDR1 MGHRA, CDR2 YSYEKL. The ends were cut back, 0 bases at V and 1 base at J, with 12 bases in the middle. CDR3 DNA sequence: TGCGCCAGCAGCCAAGATCTCCGCGGCGGCCAAGAGACCCAGTACTTC. Translating gives CASSQDLRGGQETQYF.

The rearrangement uses TRBV7-9 and TRBJ1-4; 10 nucleotides agree with TRBD1. V shed 5 bases and J 6 bases; nucleotides not matched to a gene: 0. CDR1 SEHNR and CDR2 FQNEAQ come from the germline V gene (reference sequence). The length of the CDR3 is 13 residues. The CDR3 coding sequence is TGTGCCAGCAGCGGGACAGGGGATGAAAAACTGTTTTTT. Its translation: CASSGTGDEKLFF.

About this clonotype: Mismatch with germline at one junction end may stem from a read error. The rearrangement joins TRBV7-2 to TRBJ2-5, with 7 positions matching TRBD1. From germline, CDR1 is SGHTA and CDR2 FQGNSA. The CDR3 contains 15 residues. The CDR3 reads CASSPADRAQETQYF. Here the CDR3 DNA reads TGCGCCAGCAGCCCCGCTGACAGGGCCCAAGAGACCCAGTACTTC.

The chain joins TRBV7-8 to TRBJ2-2; 7 nucleotides agree with TRBD1. V lost 5 bases to trimming and J lost 6 bases; unmatched junction nucleotides: 12. Looked up from germline, CDR1 is SGHVS and CDR2 is FQNEAQ. The CDR3 contains 16 residues. CDR3 loop: CASSTQQGSLAGELFF. The CDR3 DNA reads TGTGCCAGCAGCACCCAACAGGGGTCTTTGGCCGGGGAGCTGTTTTTT.

This clonotype has a count of ten or more. The V and J genes are TRBV7-9 and TRBJ2-7; 7 nucleotides match TRBD2. Germline CDR1 is SEHNR and CDR2 is FQNEAQ (reference sequence). The junction had 5 bases not matched to a gene; V was cut back by 4 bases and J by 11 bases. The CDR3 contains 11 residues. CDR3 loop: CASSSGRSEYF. The CDR3 region has the DNA TGTGCCAGCAGCTCCGGGAGGTCGGAGTACTTC. Looking up the rest from reference TRBV7-9 and TRBJ2-7 gives the full variable domain: DTGVSQNPRHKITKRGQNVTFRCDPISEHNRLYWYRQTLGQGPEFLTYFQNEAQLEKSRLLSDRFSAERPKGSFSTLEIQRTEQGDSAMYLCASSSGRSEYFGPGTRLTVT.

This rearrangement joins TRBV3-1 to TRBJ1-1; D might be TRBD1 (6 bases). Germline assignment: CDR1 LGHDT and CDR2 YNNKEL (reference sequence). The CDR3 totals 15 residues. V was cut by 3 bases and J by 0 bases, with 11 bases left in between. CDR3: CASSQSGTLNTEAFF. CDR3 coding DNA: TGTGCCAGCAGCCAGTCCGGGACACTGAACACTGAAGCTTTCTTT. The full variable domain, rest sourced from reference TRBV3-1 and TRBJ1-1, is DTAVSQTPKYLVTQMGNDKSIKCEQNLGHDTMYWYKQDSKKFLKIMFSYNNKELIINETVPNRFSPKSPDKAHLNLHINSLELGDSAVYFCASSQSGTLNTEAFFGQGTRLTVV.

This clonotype was seen repeatedly, ten times or more. The rearrangement uses TRBV9 and TRBJ2-2, with a possible D match to TRBD2 (5 bases). This CDR3 comprises 15 residues. V gave up 0 bases and J gave up 4 bases, with 10 bases separating them. CDR1 is SGDLS, CDR2 YYNGEE, per germline. The CDR3 region is CASSVELEGTGELFF. The CDR3 DNA reads as TGTGCCAGCAGCGTAGAACTAGAAGGCACCGGGGAGCTGTTTTTT.